Below are 3 T cell receptor beta chains sequenced from a single sample in a study of tumor-infiltrating lymphocytes in primary liver carcinoma. Out of unsorted whole blood came the blood RNA, and germline DNA was extracted as well. The authors made TCR beta cDNA from around 500 ng total RNA with a constant-region primer. Three rounds of nested multiplex PCR with slightly modified ARM-PCR produced TCR beta libraries. TRBV1-TRBV30 forward primers paired with a C-beta reverse primer were used in the first two PCR rounds, which ran roughly 9 cycles each. TCRdb recomputed calls from the multiplex PCR reads with MiXCR, one row per CDR3 protein. The sample lists approximately 320,000 distinct CDR3 sequences, almost 60% occurring once. The sequenced sample was peripheral blood. The source of these receptors is a woman younger than 45 with primary liver carcinoma and hepatitis B virus infection.

Comment on this clonotype: The junction and the germline gene differ at one end; a read error may be behind it. This rearrangement joins TRBV11-2 to TRBJ2-3; maybe TRBD2 (5 bases). Germline V gene sequence: CDR1 SGHAT, CDR2 FQNNGV. The CDR3 length is 15 residues. CDR3 residues: CASSLSGTSTNTQYF. CDR3 sequence (DNA): TGTGCCAGCAGCCTGAGCGGAACGAGCACAAATACGCAGTATTTT.

This chain links TRBV4-1 with TRBJ1-4; D not resolved. The CDR3 extends over 16 amino acids. V was shortened by 3 bases and J by 5 bases, with 16 bases between the two germline ends. Germline V lookup: CDR1 MGHRA, CDR2 YSYEKL. For the CDR3, the DNA is TGCGCCAGCAGCCACCCACAAGCAGGAGAGAATGAAAAACTGTTTTTT. Its translation: CASSHPQAGENEKLFF.

This clonotype has a handful of counts. A much larger clone is a single base away; this may be a read error. The chain recombines TRBV29-1 with TRBJ1-2; D remains ambiguous. V dropped 3 bases and J dropped 5 bases, with 10 bases sitting between them. CDR3 length equals 12 residues. Germline V gene lookup returns CDR1 SQVTM and CDR2 ANQGSEA. CDR3 nucleotide sequence: TGCAGCGTTGAGTTTCTGGGTTATGGCTACACCTTC. Protein sequence: CSVEFLGYGYTF.